Shown below are 15 T cell receptor beta chains from a single sample sequenced in a study of cytomegalovirus exposure and HLA in healthy donors. Both 60 Vbeta primers and 13 Jbeta primers went into the PCR. Libraries were prepared by immunoSEQ multiplex PCR; TCRdb keeps only in-frame clonotypes and omits some of them. The data contain around 99,000 clones, about four fifths of them singletons. What was sequenced was PBMCs. Source of these receptors: a woman aged 25-40 years in good health and CMV-seronegative.

V is TRBV7-2 and J is TRBJ2-3; weak D call: TRBD2 (6 bases). V lost 4 bases and J 4 bases, leaving 15 bases between the germline ends. Germline CDR1 and CDR2: SGHTA and FQGNSA. CDR3 length: 15 amino acids. Here the CDR3 DNA reads TGTGCCAGCAGCTGGGGGGACTTAGCTGCAGATACGCAGTATTTT. Residues: CASSWGDLAADTQYF.

In its sample, this clone was seen a few times. The chain couples TRBV27 to TRBJ1-1, with D perhaps TRBD1 (5 bases). The CDR3 totals 16 residues. Germline CDR1 reads MNHEY; CDR2 reads SMNVEV (reference sequence). V shed 5 bases and J shed 0 bases, with 16 bases lying between them. The DNA for the CDR3 is TGTGCCAGCAGTCCCACAGGTCGCTCAATGAACACTGAAGCTTTCTTT. Amino acid sequence: CASSPTGRSMNTEAFF.

The V gene is TRBV4-2, the J gene TRBJ2-5; 7 nucleotides agree with TRBD1. Germline values: CDR1 LGHNA, CDR2 YNFKEQ. CDR3 size: 14 residues. Trimming cost V 7 bases and J 2 bases; bases outside gene matches: 7. CDR3 residues: CASTLGQQQETQYF. DNA of the CDR3: TGTGCCAGCACCCTGGGACAGCAACAAGAGACCCAGTACTTC.

The rearrangement links TRBV13 to TRBJ2-1; TRBD2 aligns across 13 bases. V was pared by 1 base and J by 5 bases, with 11 bases of the junction left unmatched. The length of the CDR3 is 19 residues. Germline lookup yields CDR1 PRHDT and CDR2 FYEKMQ (reference sequence). CDR3 amino acids: CASSLVRTSGSLIHNEQFF. DNA for the CDR3: TGTGCCAGCAGCTTAGTGAGGACTAGCGGGAGCCTGATACACAATGAGCAGTTCTTC.

The V and J genes are TRBV5-1 and TRBJ2-5; TRBD1 aligns across 7 bases. Losses at the gene ends were 1 base for V and 4 bases for J; bases not matched to a gene: 10. The germline CDR1 and CDR2 sequences are SGHRS and YFSETQ. CDR3 length: 16 amino acids. CDR3 in amino acids: CASSLSPGQQGETQYF. In DNA, the CDR3 is TGCGCCAGCAGCTTGAGTCCGGGACAGCAGGGAGAGACCCAGTACTTC.

CDR3 protein: CASSLMVANGYTF. The CDR3 DNA reads as TGTGCCAGCAGTTTAATGGTAGCGAATGGCTACACCTTC. The chain recombines TRBV27 with TRBJ1-2; D is ambiguous. Germline-derived CDR1 and CDR2 are MNHEY and SMNVEV (reference sequence). CDR3 length equals 13 residues. V gave up 2 bases and J gave up 6 bases, with 10 bases separating them.

V is TRBV29-1 and J is TRBJ1-1, with 11 bases fitting TRBD1. CDR1 SQVTM and CDR2 ANQGSEA come from the germline V gene. The J segment lost 9 bases and the V segment lost 4 bases, leaving 4 bases of the junction unmatched. The CDR3 covers 12 residues. The CDR3 DNA reads TGCAGCGTTGGGGACAGGGGGGTTAAAGCTTTCTTT. Translated: CSVGDRGVKAFF.

With regard to this clone: This CDR3 is also generated by other DNA sequences in the sample. V usage is TRBV6-5 and J usage is TRBJ1-2, with TRBD1 identical over 8 bases. The CDR3 totals 13 residues. V trimming: 6 bases; J trimming: 8 bases; junction bases outside the gene matches: 8. Germline V gives CDR1 MNHEY, CDR2 SVGAGI. The CDR3 nucleotides are TGTGCCAGCAGCTATGACAGGGGAGAAGGCTACACCTTC. Amino acids: CASSYDRGEGYTF.

V gene TRBV7-8 combines with J gene TRBJ2-1; TRBD1 agrees at 11 bases. J was trimmed by 7 bases and V by 6 bases; bases with no gene match: 8. Germline V gene lookup returns CDR1 SGHVS and CDR2 FQNEAQ. The CDR3 consists of 15 residues. For the CDR3, the DNA is TGTGCCAGCAGTCCCACGGGACAGGGGGGTAATGAGCAGTTCTTC. Amino acids: CASSPTGQGGNEQFF.

The CDR3 region is CASSSALDWRGANVLTF. The CDR3 DNA sequence: TGTGCCAGCAGCTCAGCTCTGGACTGGCGTGGGGCCAACGTCCTGACTTTC. This chain uses TRBV9 with TRBJ2-6; tentative D call: TRBD2 (5 bases). V was clipped by 4 bases and J by 3 bases, with 17 bases between them. CDR3 size: 17 residues. CDR1 is SGDLS and CDR2 is YYNGEE in the germline V gene.

The CDR3 coding sequence is TGTGCCAGCAGTTTATTAGATGCGTTGAATCAGCCCCAGCATTTT. As protein: CASSLLDALNQPQHF. The V gene is TRBV28, the J gene TRBJ1-5; D gene uncertain. Germline CDR1 and CDR2: MDHEN and SYDVKM. The CDR3 is made up of 15 amino acids. V gave up 1 base and J gave up 4 bases, with 11 bases separating them.

This chain links TRBV7-2 with TRBJ1-1; D is unresolved. The CDR3 is 14 amino acids. CDR1 is SGHTA, CDR2 FQGNSA, per germline. V lost 1 base and J lost 1, with 7 bases in between. The CDR3, as DNA: TGTGCCAGCAGCTTAGTGTCAGGGAACACTGAAGCTTTCTTT. Translated, it gives CASSLVSGNTEAFF.

V usage is TRBV2 and J usage is TRBJ2-7, with TRBD2 matching 12 bases. The ends lost 4 bases at V and 7 bases at J; junction bases unmatched: 5. Germline values: CDR1 SNHLY, CDR2 FYNNEI. This CDR3 region has 14 residues. CDR3 sequence (DNA): TGTGCCAGCAGTGTTTTAACTAGCGGGAGGGAGCAGTACTTC. Its translation is CASSVLTSGREQYF. Full variable domain (remainder filled in from reference TRBV2 and TRBJ2-7): EPEVTQTPSHQVTQMGQEVILRCVPISNHLYFYWYRQILGQKVEFLVSFYNNEISEKSEIFDDQFSVERPDGSNFTLKIRSTKLEDSAMYFCASSVLTSGREQYFGPGTRLTVT.

V usage is TRBV7-2 and J usage is TRBJ1-1; tentative D call: TRBD1 (6 bases). Trimming shortened V by 2 bases and J by 1 base, and 11 bases separated the two germline ends. CDR3 length equals 15 residues. CDR1 is SGHTA and CDR2 is FQGNSA in the germline V gene. CDR3 DNA: TGTGCCAGCAGCTTATTCAGGGGCCCGAACACTGAAGCTTTCTTT. This gives the protein CASSLFRGPNTEAFF.

The chain has TRBV7-9 and TRBJ1-3; TRBD1 matches 7 bases. This CDR3 comprises 15 residues. Germline CDR1 is SEHNR and CDR2 is FQNEAQ (reference sequence). The ends lost 4 bases at V and 1 base at J; junction bases unmatched: 4. The CDR3 sequence is CASSSDRASGNTIYF. The CDR3 coding sequence is TGTGCCAGCAGCTCCGACAGGGCGTCTGGAAACACCATATATTTT.